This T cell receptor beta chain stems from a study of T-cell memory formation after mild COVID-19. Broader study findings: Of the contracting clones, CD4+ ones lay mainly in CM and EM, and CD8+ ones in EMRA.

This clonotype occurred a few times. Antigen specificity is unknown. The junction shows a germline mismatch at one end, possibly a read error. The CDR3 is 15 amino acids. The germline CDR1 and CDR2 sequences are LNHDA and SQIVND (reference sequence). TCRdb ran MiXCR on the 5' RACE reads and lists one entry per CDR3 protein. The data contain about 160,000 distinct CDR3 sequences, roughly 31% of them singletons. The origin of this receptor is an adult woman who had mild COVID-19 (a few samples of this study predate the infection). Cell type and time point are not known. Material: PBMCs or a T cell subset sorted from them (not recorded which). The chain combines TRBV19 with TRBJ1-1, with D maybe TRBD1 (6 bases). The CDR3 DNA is TGTGCCAGTAGTTCAAGTGGGCAGGGGAACGCTGAAGCTTTCTTT. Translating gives CASSSSGQGNAEAFF.